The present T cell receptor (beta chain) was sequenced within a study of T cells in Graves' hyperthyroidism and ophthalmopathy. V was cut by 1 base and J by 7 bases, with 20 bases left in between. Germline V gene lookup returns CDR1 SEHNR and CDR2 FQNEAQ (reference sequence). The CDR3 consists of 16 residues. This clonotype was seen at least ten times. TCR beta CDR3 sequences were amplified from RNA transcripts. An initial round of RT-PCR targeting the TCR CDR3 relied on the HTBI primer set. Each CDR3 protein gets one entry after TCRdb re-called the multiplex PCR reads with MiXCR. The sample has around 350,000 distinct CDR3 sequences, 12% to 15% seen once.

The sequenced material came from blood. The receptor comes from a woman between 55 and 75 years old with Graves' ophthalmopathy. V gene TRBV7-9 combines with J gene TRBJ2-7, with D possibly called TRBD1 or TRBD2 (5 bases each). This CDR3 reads CASSLDGPGRSREQYF. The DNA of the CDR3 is TGTGCCAGCAGCTTAGATGGGCCAGGGAGATCGAGGGAGCAGTACTTC.